This T cell receptor beta chain derives from a study of blood T cell repertoires in COVID-19 (dated by TCRdb to about 2020). Broadly, across the study: Samples from collaborators originated in the United States, Italy and Spain and spanned both the acute and convalescent phases of COVID-19. The repertoires were made available in a free public database intended to serve as a resource for research on the immune response to SARS-CoV-2. Nearly every sample came with metadata listing a de-identified subject ID, COVID-19 status, age in years and sex. The material from the prospective study consisted of cDNA or gDNA derived from T cells, B-cell-depleted T cells, or PBMCs. Samples were obtained from the ongoing ImmuneRACE study (first 160 participants) and from 1,000 to 1,500 subjects provided by 6 global collaborators. Subjects who had been exposed to COVID-19, were actively infected with it, or had recovered from it provided the deeply sampled blood TCRbeta repertoires that made up the dataset. Where available, HLA class I and class II types were obtained from metadata supplied by the sample provider rather than from assay-based typing. Study-wide conclusions, independent of this receptor: The amount of clinical and demographic metadata varied by source and participant and was provided uncurated.

Participants in the prospective study were enrolled through a virtual design, were aged about 18 to 90 years, and lived in 24 United States geographic areas. In the prospective study, cohorts were assigned on the basis of participant-reported clinical history obtained from a screening survey and a study questionnaire. For ImmuneRACE Cohort 3, a participant was defined as recovered based on two consecutive negative NP/OP PCR tests, clearance by a healthcare professional, or resolution of symptoms. In the prospective study, mobile phlebotomists collected whole blood, serum and a nasopharyngeal or oropharyngeal swab from each participant. Prospective study participants could optionally give additional blood draws and questionnaires over an approximately 2-month period. Prospective study blood samples were shipped either frozen or at room temperature before DNA extraction. CDR1 and CDR2, per the germline V gene, are SGHAT and FQNNGV. V loses 1 base of germline sequence and J loses 2 bases, and the interval between the two ends is 8 bases. Taken from cysteine to phenylalanine, the CDR3 has 14 residues. The kept DNA is CDR3 alone, 42 bases in frame from the first base.

TCRbeta CDR3 regions were amplified from genomic DNA by means of the immunoSEQ Assay, a bias-controlled multiplex PCR. On the study's bioinformatics: The number of nucleated cells in each sample was estimated from the amplification of reference gene primers within the assay. Sequence reads were collapsed and filtered to measure the absolute abundance of every unique TCRbeta CDR3 rearrangement. For each sample, productive Simpson clonality was calculated as the square root of Simpson's diversity index across productive rearrangements. TCRdb provides this immuneACCESS table in a form limited to in-frame rearrangements. Some clones are lacking; in checked studies, under half of them reflect an unresolved V gene, and why the rest are absent is not known. V, J and clone size reflect that table, while D and trimming were determined from the DNA. The sample table holds over 250,000 clones, of which roughly 90% were seen once. The biggest ten clones account for 2% to 3% of the sample.

As regards this clone: Its antigen is currently not known. No clone much larger than this one lies a single base away; base qualities are absent.

This TCR was recovered from a man in his 60s who had recovered from COVID-19. Sequenced material: PBMCs or T cells enriched from blood (not recorded which). The chain links TRBV11-2 with TRBJ1-1; the D gene is possibly TRBD1, with 6 bases matching. The DNA sequence is TGTGCCAGCAGCTTAGGACAGGCAAACACTGAAGCTTTCTTT. Its amino acids are CASSLGQANTEAFF.